This T cell receptor (beta chain) was recovered during a study of blood T cell repertoires in COVID-19. Turning to the study itself: Donors in the United States, Italy and Spain gave samples during acute or convalescent COVID-19. Sources were T cells, B-cell-depleted T cells, or PBMCs; the material itself was cDNA or gDNA.

This CDR3 is 13 amino acids long. CDR1 SGDLS and CDR2 YYNGEE come from the germline V gene. V shed 4 bases and J shed 5 bases, with 9 bases lying between them. It was during active infection that Seattle patients were enrolled and then longitudinally followed. The assay was immunoSEQ multiplex PCR, and TCRdb's table has in-frame clones only and misses some. The table shows 250,000 to 350,000 clones, with 88% occurring only once. The TCR originated in a woman aged 25-40 years with COVID-19, enrolled during active disease. The chain has TRBV9 and TRBJ2-2; D might be TRBD1 (6 bases). The specimen was peripheral blood. The CDR3 coding sequence is TGTGCCAGCAGCTCCACAGGGACCGGGGAGCTGTTTTTT. This translates into CASSSTGTGELFF.